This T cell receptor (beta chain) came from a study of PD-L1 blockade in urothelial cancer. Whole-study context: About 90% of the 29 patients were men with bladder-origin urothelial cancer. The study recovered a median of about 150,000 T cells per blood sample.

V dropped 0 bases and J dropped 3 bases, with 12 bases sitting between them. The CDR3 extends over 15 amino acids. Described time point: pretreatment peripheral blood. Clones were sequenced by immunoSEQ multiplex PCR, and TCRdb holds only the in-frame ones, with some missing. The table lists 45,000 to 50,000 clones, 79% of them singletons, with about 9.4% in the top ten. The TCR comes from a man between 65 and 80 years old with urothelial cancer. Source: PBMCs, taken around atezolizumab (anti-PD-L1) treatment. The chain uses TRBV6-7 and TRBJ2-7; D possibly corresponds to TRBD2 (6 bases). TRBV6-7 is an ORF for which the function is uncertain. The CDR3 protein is CASSYSREPNYEQYF. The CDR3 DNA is TGTGCCAGCAGTTACTCCCGGGAGCCGAACTACGAGCAGTACTTC.